Shown below are 9 T cell receptor beta chains from a single sample sequenced in a study of cytomegalovirus exposure and HLA in healthy donors. In the PCR, 60 Vbeta and 13 Jbeta primers were used. Sequencing used immunoSEQ multiplex PCR; TCRdb keeps in-frame clones, though not all of them. Of 90,000 to 100,000 clones listed, around 70% were seen once; the top ten hold 1.2%. Material for sequencing was PBMCs. These receptors all come from a female donor in good health and CMV-seronegative.

The V call is TRBV2, the J call TRBJ2-3; 8 nucleotides match TRBD1. This CDR3 comprises 13 residues. Germline V gene lookup returns CDR1 SNHLY and CDR2 FYNNEI. Germline trimming cut 9 bases from V and 6 bases from J; bases unmatched to any gene: 8. CDR3: CASQMNRGDTQYF. The CDR3 region has the DNA TGTGCCAGTCAGATGAACAGGGGGGATACGCAGTATTTT.

The rearrangement joins TRBV23-1 to TRBJ1-1; TRBD1 might be the D (5 bases). TRBV23-1 is identified as an open reading frame with a role that is uncertain. The CDR3 contains 13 residues. V shed 0 bases and J shed 7 bases, with 9 bases lying between them. CDR3 residues: CASSQSLGGEAFF. CDR3 bases: TGCGCCAGCAGTCAATCTCTCGGGGGTGAAGCTTTCTTT.

This chain uses TRBV14 with TRBJ1-4, with a possible D match to TRBD1 (6 bases). CDR3 length: 16 residues. V was clipped by 1 base and J by 2 bases, with 11 bases between them. In germline, CDR1 is SGHDN, CDR2 FVKESK. The CDR3 sequence is CASSQGTGQTNEKLFF. The CDR3 nucleotides read TGTGCCAGCAGCCAAGGGACCGGACAGACTAATGAAAAACTGTTTTTT. Full variable domain (outside the CDR3, taken from reference TRBV14 and TRBJ1-4): EAGVTQFPSHSVIEKGQTVTLRCDPISGHDNLYWYRRVMGKEIKFLLHFVKESKQDESGMPNNRFLAERTGGTYSTLKVQPAELEDSGVYFCASSQGTGQTNEKLFFGSGTQLSVL.

The chain uses TRBV11-1 and TRBJ1-2; D remains unclear. The CDR3 extends over 15 amino acids. Germline values: CDR1 SGHAT, CDR2 FQDESV (reference sequence). V shed 5 bases and J shed 3 bases, with 16 bases lying between them. The CDR3 reads CASSPRGGRDYGYTF. CDR3 nucleotides: TGTGCCAGCAGCCCCCGCGGAGGACGCGACTATGGCTACACCTTC. Supplemented by reference TRBV11-1 and TRBJ1-2, the full variable domain reads EAEVAQSPRYKITEKSQAVAFWCDPISGHATLYWYRQILGQGPELLVQFQDESVVDDSQLPKDRFSAERLKGVDSTLKIQPAELGDSAMYLCASSPRGGRDYGYTFGSGTRLTVV.

This chain connects TRBV7-3 to TRBJ2-7; 10 bases are shared with TRBD2. The V and J ends lost 5 bases and 5 bases, in that order; junction bases with no gene match: 6. CDR1 is SGHTA, CDR2 FQGTGA, per germline. The CDR3 extends over 14 amino acids. CDR3 coding DNA: TGTGCCAGCAGCCCAAGCGGGAGGGCCGACGAGCAGTACTTC. The encoded protein is CASSPSGRADEQYF.

This clone has just a few counts. This chain connects TRBV4-3 to TRBJ1-1; D not resolved. Germline CDR1 LGHNA, CDR2 YSLEER. The CDR3 consists of 18 residues. V lost 6 bases and J lost 5, with 28 bases in between. The CDR3: CASRYSHPPRGQTTEAFF. CDR3 nucleotide sequence: TGCGCCAGCAGATACTCCCACCCGCCGAGAGGGCAGACAACTGAAGCTTTCTTT.

The chain is built from TRBV19 and TRBJ2-7, with 11 positions matching TRBD2. The junction had 7 bases not matched to a gene; V was cut back by 5 bases and J by 4 bases. From germline, CDR1 is LNHDA and CDR2 SQIVND (reference sequence). The CDR3 length is 15 residues. In DNA, the CDR3 is TGTGCCAGTAGTGCCGTTCTAGCGGGGGGATACGAGCAGTACTTC. It is translated as CASSAVLAGGYEQYF.

The CDR3 DNA follows: TGTGCCAGCAGCGAAGGACTAGCGGGGGGCCTCAATGACACCTACGAGCAGTACTTC. The encoded protein is CASSEGLAGGLNDTYEQYF. The chain couples TRBV21-1 to TRBJ2-7; the D call TRBD2 from the table was never checked on the DNA. TRBV21-1 represents a pseudogene. The CDR3 is 19 amino acids.

In this sample, this clone turned up a few times. The V call is TRBV19, the J call TRBJ2-3; no definite D call. The CDR3 runs 13 residues. V gave up 2 bases and J gave up 1 base, with 4 bases separating them. Per the germline V gene, CDR1 is LNHDA and CDR2 is SQIVND (reference sequence). The CDR3 protein is CASSISGTDTQYF. DNA for the CDR3: TGTGCCAGTAGTATATCGGGCACAGATACGCAGTATTTT. The variable domain in full, with the rest retrieved from reference TRBV19 and TRBJ2-3, is DGGITQSPKYLFRKEGQNVTLSCEQNLNHDAMYWYRQDPGQGLRLIYYSQIVNDFQKGDIAEGYSVSREKKESFPLTVTSAQKNPTAFYLCASSISGTDTQYFGPGTRLTVL.